The T cell receptor beta chain described here comes from a study of OX40 agonist ivuxolimab in advanced cancers. Overall study: Males comprised 82.7% of the group, whose mean age was approximately 62 years (range 23 to 79).

Germline loops: CDR1 SGHAT, CDR2 FQNNGV. The V end was cut by 0 bases, the J end by 3 bases, with 12 bases between. The CDR3 loop spans 15 amino acids. Generated by immunoSEQ multiplex PCR, the TCRdb table keeps only in-frame clones and is missing some. The table lists roughly 56,000 clones, 85% to 90% of them singletons, with about 0.82% in the top ten. The timepoints at which blood was sampled were baseline, cycle 4 day 1, and cycle 7 day 1. Points from the study as a whole: In CD8+ T cells, expanded clones were on average more numerous than in CD4+.

Points on this clone: Its matching antigen is unknown.

The V call is TRBV11-2, the J call TRBJ2-7; D possibly corresponds to TRBD2 (6 bases). This TCR came from an adult with an advanced solid tumor such as melanoma, head and neck, liver or kidney cancer. Sequences were derived from CD4+ or CD8+ T cells sorted from blood, sampled in a trial of the OX40 agonist ivuxolimab. This CDR3 reads CASSLEPGLGYEQYF. The CDR3, as DNA: TGTGCCAGCAGCTTAGAACCGGGACTGGGCTACGAGCAGTACTTC.